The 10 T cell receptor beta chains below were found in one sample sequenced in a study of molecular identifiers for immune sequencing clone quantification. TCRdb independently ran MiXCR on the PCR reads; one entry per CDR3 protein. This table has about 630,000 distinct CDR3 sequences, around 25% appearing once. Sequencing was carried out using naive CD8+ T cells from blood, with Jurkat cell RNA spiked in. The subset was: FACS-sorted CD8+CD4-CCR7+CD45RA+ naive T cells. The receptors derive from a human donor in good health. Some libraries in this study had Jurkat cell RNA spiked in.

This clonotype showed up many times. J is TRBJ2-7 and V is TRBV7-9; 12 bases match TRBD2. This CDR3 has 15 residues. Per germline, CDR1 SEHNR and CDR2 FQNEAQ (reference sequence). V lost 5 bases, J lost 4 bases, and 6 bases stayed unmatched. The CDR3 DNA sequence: TGTGCCAGCAGCGAAGGACTAGCGGGAACTTACGAGCAGTACTTC. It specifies CASSEGLAGTYEQYF.

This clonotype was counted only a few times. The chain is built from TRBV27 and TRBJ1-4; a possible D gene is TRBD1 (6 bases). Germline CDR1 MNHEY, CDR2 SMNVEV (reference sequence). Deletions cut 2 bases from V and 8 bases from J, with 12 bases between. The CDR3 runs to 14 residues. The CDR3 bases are TGTGCCAGCAGTTTAAAGGGGGGTTGGGAAAAACTGTTTTTT. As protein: CASSLKGGWEKLFF.

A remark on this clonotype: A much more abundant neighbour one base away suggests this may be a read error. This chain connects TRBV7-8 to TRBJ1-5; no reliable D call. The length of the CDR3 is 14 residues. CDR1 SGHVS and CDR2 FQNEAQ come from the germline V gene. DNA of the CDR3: TGTGCCAATCGACTAGACCCTAGCAGTCAGCCCCAGCATTTT. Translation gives CANRLDPSSQPQHF.

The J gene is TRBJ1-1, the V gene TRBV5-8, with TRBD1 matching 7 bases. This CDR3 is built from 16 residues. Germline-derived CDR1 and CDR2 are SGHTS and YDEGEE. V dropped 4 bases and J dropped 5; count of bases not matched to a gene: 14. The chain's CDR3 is CASSLAIRGPGTEAFF. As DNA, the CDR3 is TGTGCCAGCAGCCTGGCGATTAGGGGGCCGGGAACTGAAGCTTTCTTT.

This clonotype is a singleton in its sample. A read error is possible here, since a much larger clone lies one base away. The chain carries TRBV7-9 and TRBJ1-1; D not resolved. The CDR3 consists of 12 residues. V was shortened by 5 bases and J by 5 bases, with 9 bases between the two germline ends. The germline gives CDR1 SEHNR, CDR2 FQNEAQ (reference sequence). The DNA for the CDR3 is TGTGCCAGCAGCGTTTATCAGACTGAAGCTTTCTTT. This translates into CASSVYQTEAFF. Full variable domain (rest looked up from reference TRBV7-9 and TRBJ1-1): DTGVSQNPRHKITKRGQNVTFRCDPISEHNRLYWYRQTLGQGPEFLTYFQNEAQLEKSRLLSDRFSAERPKGSFSTLEIQRTEQGDSAMYLCASSVYQTEAFFGQGTRLTVV.

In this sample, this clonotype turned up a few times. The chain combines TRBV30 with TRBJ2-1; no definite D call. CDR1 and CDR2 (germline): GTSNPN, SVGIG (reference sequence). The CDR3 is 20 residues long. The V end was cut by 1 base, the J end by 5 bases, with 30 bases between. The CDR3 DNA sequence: TGTGCCTGGAGTGGTTTCGGCCCTGTTTATCGGCCCGTCTCAGACAATGAGCAGTTCTTC. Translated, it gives CAWSGFGPVYRPVSDNEQFF.

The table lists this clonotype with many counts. CDR3 residues: CASSAFGLVNEKLFF. DNA for the CDR3: TGTGCCAGCAGCGCCTTCGGGCTAGTTAATGAAAAACTGTTTTTT. The chain links TRBV14 to TRBJ1-4; the D is unclear. The CDR3 consists of 15 residues. CDR1 and CDR2 from the germline V gene are SGHDN and FVKESK. V was trimmed by 5 bases and J by 4 bases, leaving 14 bases between them.

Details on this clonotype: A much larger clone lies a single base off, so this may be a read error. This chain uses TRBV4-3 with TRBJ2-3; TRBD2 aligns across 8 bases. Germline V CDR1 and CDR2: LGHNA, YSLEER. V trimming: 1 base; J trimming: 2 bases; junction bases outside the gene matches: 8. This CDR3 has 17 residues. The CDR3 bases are TGCGCCAGCAGCCAAGGCTCTAGCGGGTTTTACACAGATACGCAGTATTTT. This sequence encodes CASSQGSSGFYTDTQYF.

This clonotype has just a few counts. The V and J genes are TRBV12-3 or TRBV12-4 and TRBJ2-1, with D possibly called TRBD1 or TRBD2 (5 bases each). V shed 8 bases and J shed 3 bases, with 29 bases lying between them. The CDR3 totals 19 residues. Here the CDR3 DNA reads TGTGCCAGCTCCCTAGGGGCGGGTAGGGTCCAGTCTCTCTACAATGAGCAGTTCTTC. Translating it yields CASSLGAGRVQSLYNEQFF.

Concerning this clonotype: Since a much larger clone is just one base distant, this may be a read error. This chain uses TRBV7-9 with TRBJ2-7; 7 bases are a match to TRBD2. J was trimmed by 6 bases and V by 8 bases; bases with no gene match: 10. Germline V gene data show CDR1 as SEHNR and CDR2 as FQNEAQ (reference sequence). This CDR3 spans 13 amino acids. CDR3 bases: TGTGCCAGCGCCCGCGGGGGAGGGGTCGAGCAGTACTTC. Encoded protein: CASARGGGVEQYF.